This note documents a single T cell receptor (beta chain) sequence. Antigen specificity is unknown. Trimming stripped 5 bases from V and 10 bases from J, with 15 bases between. Germline CDR1 is GTSNPN and CDR2 is SVGIG (reference sequence). The length of the CDR3 is 12 residues. Clones were read by immunoSEQ multiplex PCR, and TCRdb kept only the in-frame ones, dropping some. The sample records fewer than 20,000 clones, around 81% being singletons. This entry is derived from a study of PD-1 blockade in mismatch repair-deficient tumors. Study-wide points: Tumor-resident clones, often undetectable pretreatment in blood, expanded then contracted after pembrolizumab.

The origin of this receptor is an adult with mismatch repair-deficient cancer. The input for sequencing was PBMCs, taken 4 weeks after starting pembrolizumab. The chain recombines TRBV30 with TRBJ2-1; no reliable D call. CDR3 bases: TGTGCCTGGTCCGTATTATTACGGGAGCAGTTCTTC. Its protein is CAWSVLLREQFF.